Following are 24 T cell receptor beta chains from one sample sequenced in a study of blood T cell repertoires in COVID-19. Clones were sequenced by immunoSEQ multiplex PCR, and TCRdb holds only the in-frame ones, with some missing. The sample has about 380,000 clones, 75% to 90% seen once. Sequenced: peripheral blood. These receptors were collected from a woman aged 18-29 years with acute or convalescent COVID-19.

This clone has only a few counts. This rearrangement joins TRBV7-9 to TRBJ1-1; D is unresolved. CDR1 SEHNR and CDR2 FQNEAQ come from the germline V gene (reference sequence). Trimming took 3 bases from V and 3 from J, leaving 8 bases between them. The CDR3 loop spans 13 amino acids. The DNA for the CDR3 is TGTGCCAGCAGCTTCCTCGGGGACACTGAAGCTTTCTTT. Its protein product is CASSFLGDTEAFF. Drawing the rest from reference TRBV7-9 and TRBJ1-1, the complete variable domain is DTGVSQNPRHKITKRGQNVTFRCDPISEHNRLYWYRQTLGQGPEFLTYFQNEAQLEKSRLLSDRFSAERPKGSFSTLEIQRTEQGDSAMYLCASSFLGDTEAFFGQGTRLTVV.

The CDR3 sequence: CASSRGTGAYEQYF. The CDR3, as DNA: TGTGCCAGCAGTCGCGGGACAGGGGCCTACGAGCAGTACTTC. V gene TRBV6-5 combines with J gene TRBJ2-7, with TRBD1 matching over 10 bases. V shed 5 bases and J 2 bases; nucleotides not matched to a gene: 3. The CDR3 is made up of 14 amino acids. CDR1 and CDR2 (germline): MNHEY, SVGAGI.

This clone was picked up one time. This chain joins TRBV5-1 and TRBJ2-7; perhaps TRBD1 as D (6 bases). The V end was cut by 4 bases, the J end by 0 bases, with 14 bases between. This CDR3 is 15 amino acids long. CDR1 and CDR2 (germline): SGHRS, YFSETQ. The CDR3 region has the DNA TGCGCCAGCAGCCCCGGGACAATCTACTCCTACGAGCAGTACTTC. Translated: CASSPGTIYSYEQYF.

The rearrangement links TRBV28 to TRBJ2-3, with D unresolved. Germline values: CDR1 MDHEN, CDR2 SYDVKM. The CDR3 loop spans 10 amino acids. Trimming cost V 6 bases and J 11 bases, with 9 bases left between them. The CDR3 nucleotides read TGTGCCAGCAGCCAACAGAGGCAGTATTTT. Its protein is CASSQQRQYF.

CDR3 sequence: CASSPGGYQPQHF. Here the CDR3 DNA reads TGTGCCAGCTCACCAGGGGGCTATCAGCCCCAGCATTTT. The chain uses TRBV18 and TRBJ1-5; D is possibly TRBD1 (6 bases). The CDR3 covers 13 residues. Germline V CDR1 and CDR2: KGHSH, LQKENI. The ends were cut back, 2 bases at V and 5 bases at J, with 7 bases in the middle. Full variable domain (rest looked up from reference TRBV18 and TRBJ1-5): NAGVMQNPRHLVRRRGQEARLRCSPMKGHSHVYWYRQLPEEGLKFMVYLQKENIIDESGMPKERFSAEFPKEGPSILRIQQVVRGDSAAYFCASSPGGYQPQHFGDGTRLSIL.

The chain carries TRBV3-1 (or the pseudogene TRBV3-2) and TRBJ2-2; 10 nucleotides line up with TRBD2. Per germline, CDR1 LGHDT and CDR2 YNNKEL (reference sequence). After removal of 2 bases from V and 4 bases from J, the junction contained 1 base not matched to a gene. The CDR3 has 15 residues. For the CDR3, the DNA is TGTGCCAGCAGCCAACTAGCGGGAGTCACCGGGGAGCTGTTTTTT. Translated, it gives CASSQLAGVTGELFF.

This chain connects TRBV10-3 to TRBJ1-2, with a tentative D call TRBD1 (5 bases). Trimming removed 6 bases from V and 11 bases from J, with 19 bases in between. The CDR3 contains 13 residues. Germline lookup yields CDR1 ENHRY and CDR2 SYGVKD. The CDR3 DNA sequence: TGTGCCATCAGGGAACCCGACAAGACAGAATACACCTTC. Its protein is CAIREPDKTEYTF.

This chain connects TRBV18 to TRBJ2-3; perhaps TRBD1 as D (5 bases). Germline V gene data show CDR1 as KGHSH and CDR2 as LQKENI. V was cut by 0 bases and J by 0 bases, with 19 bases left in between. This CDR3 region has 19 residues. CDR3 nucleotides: TGTGCCAGCTCACCACCGGAATACACAGGCGACTTTAGCACAGATACGCAGTATTTT. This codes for CASSPPEYTGDFSTDTQYF.

CDR3 in amino acids: CATSGAGELFF. DNA of the CDR3: TGTGCCACCTCGGGGGCCGGGGAGCTGTTTTTT. This chain connects TRBV24-1 to TRBJ2-2; TRBD2 might be the D (6 bases). Germline-derived CDR1 and CDR2 are KGHDR and SFDVKD. The CDR3 consists of 11 residues. Trimming stripped 9 bases from V and 6 bases from J, with 7 bases between.

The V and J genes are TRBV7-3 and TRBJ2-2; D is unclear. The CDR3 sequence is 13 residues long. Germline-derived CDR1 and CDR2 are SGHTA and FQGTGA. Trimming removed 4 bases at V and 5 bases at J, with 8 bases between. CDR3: CASSSPLTGELFF. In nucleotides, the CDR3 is TGTGCCAGCAGCTCCCCCCTAACCGGGGAGCTGTTTTTT.

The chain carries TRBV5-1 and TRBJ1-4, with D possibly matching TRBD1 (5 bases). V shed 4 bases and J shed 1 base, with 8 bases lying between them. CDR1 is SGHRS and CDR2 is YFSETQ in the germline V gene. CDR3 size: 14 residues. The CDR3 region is CASSQGLTNEKLFF. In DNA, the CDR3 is TGCGCCAGCAGCCAGGGCTTAACTAATGAAAAACTGTTTTTT.

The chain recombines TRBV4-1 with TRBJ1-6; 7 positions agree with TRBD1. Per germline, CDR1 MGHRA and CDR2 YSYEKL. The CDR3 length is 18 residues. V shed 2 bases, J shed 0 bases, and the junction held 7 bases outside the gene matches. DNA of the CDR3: TGCGCCAGCAGCCAATCCGAGACAGGGAGCTCCTATAATTCACCCCTCCACTTT. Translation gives CASSQSETGSSYNSPLHF.

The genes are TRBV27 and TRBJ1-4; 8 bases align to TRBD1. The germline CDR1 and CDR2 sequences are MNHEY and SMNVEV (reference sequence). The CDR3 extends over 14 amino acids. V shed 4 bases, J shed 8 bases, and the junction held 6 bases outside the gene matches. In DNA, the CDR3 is TGTGCCAGCAGTTATGGCAGGGGGCAGGAAAAACTGTTTTTT. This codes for CASSYGRGQEKLFF.

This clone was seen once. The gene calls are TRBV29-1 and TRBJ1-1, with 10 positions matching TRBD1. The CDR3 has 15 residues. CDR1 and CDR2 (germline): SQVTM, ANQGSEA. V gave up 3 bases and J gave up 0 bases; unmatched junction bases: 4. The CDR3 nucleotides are TGCAGCGTTGAGGGGACAGGGGTCCTGAACACTGAAGCTTTCTTT. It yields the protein CSVEGTGVLNTEAFF.

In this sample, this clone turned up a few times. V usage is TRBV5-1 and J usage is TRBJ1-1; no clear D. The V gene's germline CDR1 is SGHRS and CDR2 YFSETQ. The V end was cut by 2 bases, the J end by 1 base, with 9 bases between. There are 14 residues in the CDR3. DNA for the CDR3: TGCGCCAGCAGCTTCAGACGCGGGAACACTGAAGCTTTCTTT. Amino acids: CASSFRRGNTEAFF. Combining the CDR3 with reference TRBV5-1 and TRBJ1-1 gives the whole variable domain KAGVTQTPRYLIKTRGQQVTLSCSPISGHRSVSWYQQTPGQGLQFLFEYFSETQRNKGNFPGRFSGRQFSNSRSEMNVSTLELGDSALYLCASSFRRGNTEAFFGQGTRLTVV.

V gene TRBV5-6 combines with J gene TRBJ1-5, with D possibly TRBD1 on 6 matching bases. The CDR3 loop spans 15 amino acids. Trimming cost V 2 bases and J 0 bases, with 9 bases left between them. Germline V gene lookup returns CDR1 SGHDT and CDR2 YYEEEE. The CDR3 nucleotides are TGTGCCAGCAGCTTAACAGGGTATAGCAATCAGCCCCAGCATTTT. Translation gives CASSLTGYSNQPQHF. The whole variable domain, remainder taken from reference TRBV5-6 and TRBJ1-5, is DAGVTQSPTHLIKTRGQQVTLRCSPKSGHDTVSWYQQALGQGPQFIFQYYEEEERQRGNFPDRFSGHQFPNYSSELNVNALLLGDSALYLCASSLTGYSNQPQHFGDGTRLSIL.

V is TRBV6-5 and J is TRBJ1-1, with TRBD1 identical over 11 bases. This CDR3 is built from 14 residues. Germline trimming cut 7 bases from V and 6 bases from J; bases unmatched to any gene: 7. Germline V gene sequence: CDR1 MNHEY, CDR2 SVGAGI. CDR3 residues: CASTPGQGAAEAFF. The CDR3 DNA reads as TGTGCCAGCACCCCAGGACAGGGGGCTGCTGAAGCTTTCTTT.

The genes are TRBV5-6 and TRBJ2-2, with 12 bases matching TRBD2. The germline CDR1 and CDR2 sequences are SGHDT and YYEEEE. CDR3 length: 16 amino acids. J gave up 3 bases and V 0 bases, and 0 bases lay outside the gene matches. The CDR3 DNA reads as TGTGCCAGCAGCTTGGGACTAGCGGGAGACACCGGGGAGCTGTTTTTT. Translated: CASSLGLAGDTGELFF.

In nucleotides, the CDR3 is TGCGCCAGCAGCCAGTATTCGACAGAAAATCAGCCCCAGCATTTT. Protein product: CASSQYSTENQPQHF. The chain has TRBV4-1 and TRBJ1-5, with D possibly matching TRBD1 (5 bases). The germline CDR1 and CDR2 sequences are MGHRA and YSYEKL. The V end lost 3 bases, the J end lost 4 bases, and 13 bases lay between the germline ends. This CDR3 is 15 amino acids long.

CDR3 DNA sequence: TGTGCCAGCAGCCAAGCGGGACAGGCTATCTATGGCTACACCTTC. Amino acid sequence: CASSQAGQAIYGYTF. V is TRBV3-1 (or the pseudogene TRBV3-2) and J is TRBJ1-2, with 8 bases lining up with TRBD1. Trimming took 1 base from V and 4 from J; bases not matched to a gene: 5. This CDR3 spans 15 amino acids. The germline CDR1 and CDR2 sequences are LGHDT and YNNKEL (reference sequence).

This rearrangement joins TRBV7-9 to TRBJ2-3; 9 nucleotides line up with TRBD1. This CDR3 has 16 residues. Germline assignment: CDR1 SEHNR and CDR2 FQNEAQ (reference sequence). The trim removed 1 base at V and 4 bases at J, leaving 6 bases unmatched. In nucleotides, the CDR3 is TGTGCCAGCAGCTTAGGGGACAGGGCTCTCGCAGATACGCAGTATTTT. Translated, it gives CASSLGDRALADTQYF.

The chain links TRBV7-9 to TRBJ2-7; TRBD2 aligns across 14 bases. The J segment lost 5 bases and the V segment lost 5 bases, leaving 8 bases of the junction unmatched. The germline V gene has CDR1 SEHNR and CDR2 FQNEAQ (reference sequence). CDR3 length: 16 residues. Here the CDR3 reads CASSMTSGRAQDEQYF. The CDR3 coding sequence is TGTGCCAGCAGCATGACTAGCGGGAGGGCCCAGGACGAGCAGTACTTC.

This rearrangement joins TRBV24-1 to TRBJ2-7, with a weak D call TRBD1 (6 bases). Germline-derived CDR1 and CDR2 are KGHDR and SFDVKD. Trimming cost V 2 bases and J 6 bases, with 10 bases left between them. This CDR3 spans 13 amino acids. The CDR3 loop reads CATSDWDTREQYF. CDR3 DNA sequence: TGTGCCACCAGTGATTGGGACACGCGCGAGCAGTACTTC.

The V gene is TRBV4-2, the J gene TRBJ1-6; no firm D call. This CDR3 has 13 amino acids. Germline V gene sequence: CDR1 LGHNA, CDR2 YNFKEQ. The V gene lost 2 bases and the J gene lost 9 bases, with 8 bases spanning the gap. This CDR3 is CASSQWEGSPLHF. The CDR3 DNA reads TGTGCCAGCAGCCAATGGGAGGGTTCACCCCTCCACTTT.